This T cell receptor (beta chain) was profiled in a study of beta chain features in type 1 diabetes (dated by TCRdb to the late 2010s). Turning to the overall study: Mean age, gender distribution, total cell number and subset yield were not different between patients and healthy donors. Across all samples, about 110 million sorted cells were examined, and cell number per subset correlated strongly with RNA yield. The study compared the TCRB repertoires of sorted circulating CD4+ T cell subsets in recently diagnosed type 1 diabetes patients with those in matched healthy donors. Whereas all 30 or so donors provided naive and central memory subsets, regulatory and stem cell-like memory subsets were isolated from just 8 patients and about 8 healthy donors.

Broader findings and caveats from the paper: Sequencing cDNA rather than genomic DNA could over-represent highly expressing activated cells, although activation and CD3 levels did not differ between groups. At VDJ recombination sites, patients with type 1 diabetes made fewer insertions and deleted more nucleotides, a pattern implying thymic rearrangement abnormalities. Naive, central memory and regulatory TCRB repertoires appeared to be more similar among patients than among healthy donors. Because small numbers of individuals were included in the HLA sub-analyses, any influence of HLA type on TCRB rearrangement was left unresolved. Shorter templates might be favored by PCR, yet because patient and control samples were amplified and corrected together, any such skew would affect both groups equally. Type 1 diabetes patients showed a moderate but significant shortening of TCRB CDR3 length in all four CD4+ subsets.

A word on this clone: Its antigen is currently not known. No base quality values were provided; no much bigger clone lies one nucleotide off.

The entire isolated RNA was reverse transcribed using the High Capacity cDNA Reverse Transcription Kit, and thus expressed TCRB transcripts were sequenced. Naive, central memory and regulatory T cell samples underwent deep immunoSEQ sequencing, averaging around 4 million total reads per sample. Sorted cells were lysed in RLT buffer and RNA was extracted with DNase-treated RNeasy Micro or Mini kits, depending on cell number. To prevent cross-contamination, each cell subset was processed individually, whereas patient and healthy donor samples were processed jointly. Using the immunoSEQ multiplex PCR, TCRB sequences were amplified from cDNA into 87-bp fragments spanning the CDR3 region. Sequencing of the amplicons was done on the Illumina HiSeq platform. Per the original workflow: Synthetic template baselines were used to correct PCR bias computationally, reads within Hamming distance 2 were collapsed, and singletons that could not be merged were discarded. Reads were aligned to IMGT to assign V, D and J genes, CDR3 length, and insertions or deletions at six rearrangement sites. Within each subset, clonotype counts were normalized to sorted cell number, and only after that were true diversity and Gini coefficients computed with the tcR R package. The overlap coefficient, calculated on TCRB nucleotide sequences, was used to measure repertoire sharing. Here the immuneACCESS table is served through TCRdb, limited to in-frame sequences with V and J called. Missing clones are a known gap in these copies; in checked studies unresolved V genes cover under half, and the rest lacks a known reason. The D gene and trimming were derived from the DNA, and the V and J assignments and clone size from that table. For this sample there are about 160,000 clones; roughly 8% appear just once. The leading ten clones occupy approximately 0.5% of the sample.

Each donor gave one peripheral blood draw, averaging approximately 0.11 L, which was collected into heparinised tubes. A BD FACSAria II and a panel including CD45RO, CCR7, CD25, CD127, CD95 and CD27 were used to sort naive, central memory, regulatory and stem cell-like memory CD4+ T cells. Every sorted population had a purity above 98%. PBMCs were isolated right away by Lymphoprep density gradient centrifugation and were stained directly, without culture. Samples were stained and sorted in pairs, with one healthy donor and one patient per experiment, so that batch effects were minimized. Unmatched junction bases come to 11, with V trimmed by 4 bases and J by 9 bases. According to the germline V gene (reference sequence), CDR1 reads LNHDA and CDR2 reads SQIVND. From the cysteine through the phenylalanine, the CDR3 covers 16 amino acids. The only DNA kept is the CDR3, 48 bases in frame from the first base.

The V gene is TRBV19 and the J gene is TRBJ1-6; TRBD1 lines up with 8 middle nucleotides. The origin of this receptor is a man between 18 and 35 years old with type 1 diabetes. Sequences were obtained from central memory CD4+ T cells from blood. The DNA sequence follows: TGTGCCAGTAGTACCACGGTTGGACAGGGAAGTTCACCCCTCCACTTT. The translation is CASSTTVGQGSSPLHF. The reference TRBV19 and TRBJ1-6 proteins fill in what lies around the CDR3, so the full variable domain reads DGGITQSPKYLFRKEGQNVTLSCEQNLNHDAMYWYRQDPGQGLRLIYYSQIVNDFQKGDIAEGYSVSREKKESFPLTVTSAQKNPTAFYLCASSTTVGQGSSPLHFGNGTRLTVT.